The T cell receptor beta chain under discussion was sequenced for a study of cytomegalovirus exposure and HLA in healthy donors. Study summary: A previous analysis identified approximately 120 million unique TCR beta sequences derived from 180 million or so T cells.

This clone occurred a few times. The antigen remains undetermined. This PCR relied on a set of 60 Vbeta primers and 13 Jbeta primers. Clones were sequenced by immunoSEQ multiplex PCR, and TCRdb holds only the in-frame ones, with some missing. The data hold 100,000 to 150,000 clones, with 75% to 80% observed a single time. Germline V gene sequence: CDR1 SGHRS, CDR2 YFSETQ. V gave up 2 bases and J gave up 7 bases; unmatched junction bases: 4. The CDR3 totals 15 residues. Study-wide findings and caveats: Researchers left out some V segments, among them TRBV6-2 and TRBV6-3, as indistinguishable. In an earlier analysis, most TCR beta V segments were productive about 87% or about 30% of the time.

The origin of this receptor is a middle-aged man in good health and CMV-seronegative. This rearrangement joins TRBV5-1 to TRBJ1-6; TRBD1 matches 9 bases. The sequencing sample was made of PBMCs. The DNA of the CDR3 is TGCGCCAGCAGCTTCCGGGACAGGGACAATTCACCCCTCCACTTT. The encoded protein is CASSFRDRDNSPLHF.